The rows below give T cell receptor beta chains drawn from one sample of a study of blood T cell repertoires in COVID-19. Clones were read by immunoSEQ multiplex PCR, and TCRdb kept only the in-frame ones, dropping some. The sample records under 500,000 clones, approximately 90% being singletons. Sample: PBMCs or T cells enriched from blood (not recorded which). The receptor source for this set is a woman younger than 30 with acute COVID-19. The CDR3 runs from the conserved cysteine through the conserved F or W. D genes are given only for firm matches. Some rows have no size entry. The others give once, few or many, or a class for an expanded clone.

J gene	clone size	CDR3 length	V gene	D gene	CDR3 protein	CDR3 DNA
TRBJ1-2	-	15	TRBV27	-	CASSFLTGTNYGYTF	TGTGCCAGCAGTTTTCTCACCGGGACTAACTATGGCTACACCTTC
TRBJ2-5	once	15	TRBV15	-	CATSRVETQGETQYF	TGTGCCACCAGCAGAGTTGAGACTCAAGGAGAGACCCAGTACTTC
TRBJ2-1	once	14	TRBV10-1	TRBD2	CASSESLARGGQFF	TGCGCCAGCAGTGAGTCGCTAGCTCGGGGGGGGCAGTTCTTC
TRBJ1-2	once	15	TRBV13	-	CASSLTSLGEGGYTF	TGTGCCAGCAGCTTAACATCGCTAGGAGAGGGTGGCTACACCTTC
TRBJ1-4	-	13	TRBV28	-	CASSVGFNEKLFF	TGTGCCAGCAGTGTCGGGTTTAATGAAAAACTGTTTTTT
TRBJ2-7	-	16	TRBV29-1	TRBD2	CSVGTVRLAEGYEQYF	TGCAGCGTTGGGACTGTTCGACTAGCGGAGGGCTACGAGCAGTACTTC
TRBJ2-7	once	14	TRBV2	-	CASKIQGGGFEQYF	TGTGCCAGCAAAATACAGGGTGGCGGTTTCGAGCAGTACTTC
TRBJ1-1	-	14	TRBV19	TRBD1	CASSLGQLNTEAFF	TGTGCCAGTAGTTTGGGACAGCTGAACACTGAAGCTTTCTTT
TRBJ2-5	-	12	TRBV12-3/TRBV12-4	-	CASKGPGKTQYF	TGTGCCAGCAAAGGGCCCGGGAAGACCCAGTACTTC
TRBJ2-1	-	14	TRBV27	TRBD2	CATLPSGPNNEQFF	TGTGCCACACTACCTAGCGGACCTAACAATGAGCAGTTCTTC
TRBJ2-1	once	13	TRBV7-9	TRBD2	CASSLPTSGEQFF	TGTGCCAGCAGCTTACCAACTAGCGGTGAGCAGTTCTTC
TRBJ1-2	-	14	TRBV28	TRBD1	CASSPGQAFLGYTF	TGTGCCAGCAGCCCCGGACAGGCCTTCCTCGGCTACACCTTC
TRBJ1-2	-	15	TRBV29-1	-	CSVDTTGLGGYGYTF	TGCAGCGTTGATACCACTGGACTGGGCGGCTATGGCTACACCTTC
TRBJ1-2	-	13	TRBV5-8	-	CASSFGRGYGYTF	TGTGCCAGCAGCTTCGGCAGGGGCTATGGCTACACCTTC
TRBJ2-1	-	16	TRBV19	-	CAKPGQLRPVTDEQFF	TGTGCCAAGCCTGGACAGTTGAGGCCTGTAACCGATGAGCAGTTCTTC
TRBJ2-3	-	17	TRBV24-1	-	CATSPPTGAGGTDTQYF	TGTGCCACCAGCCCCCCGACAGGTGCGGGAGGCACAGATACGCAGTATTTT
TRBJ2-7	-	14	TRBV6-5	TRBD2	CASSYSSLADEQYF	TGTGCCAGCAGTTACTCGTCTCTAGCGGACGAGCAGTACTTC
TRBJ2-2	many	15	TRBV7-2	-	CASSLAGMFTGELFF	TGTGCCAGCAGCTTAGCCGGGATGTTTACCGGGGAGCTGTTTTTT
TRBJ1-5	-	14	TRBV7-8	TRBD1	CASSTPDRVQPQHF	TGTGCCAGCAGCACCCCGGACAGGGTGCAGCCCCAGCATTTT
TRBJ2-7	-	15	TRBV6-4	-	CASRAETVGGYEQYF	TGTGCCAGCAGGGCCGAGACAGTGGGGGGCTACGAGCAGTACTTC
TRBJ2-1	-	14	TRBV18	TRBD1	CASSPGQTGNEQFF	TGTGCCAGCTCACCGGGACAGACTGGCAATGAGCAGTTCTTC
TRBJ1-5	-	17	TRBV18	TRBD1	CASSAGQGTGSNQPQHF	TGTGCCAGCTCAGCAGGACAGGGGACGGGTAGCAATCAGCCCCAGCATTTT
TRBJ1-4	-	14	TRBV28	-	CASIMMGGDEKLFF	TGTGCCAGCATCATGATGGGGGGAGACGAAAAACTGTTTTTT
TRBJ2-7	-	15	TRBV7-6	TRBD2	CASSASSGGSYEQYF	TGTGCCAGCAGCGCATCTAGCGGGGGCTCCTACGAGCAGTACTTC
TRBJ2-5	-	15	TRBV28	TRBD1	CASNPGQGRGETQYF	TGTGCCAGCAATCCGGGACAGGGTCGGGGGGAGACCCAGTACTTC
TRBJ2-7	once	16	TRBV9	-	CASSVEWDIPVYEQYF	TGTGCCAGCAGCGTAGAGTGGGACATACCCGTCTACGAGCAGTACTTC
TRBJ1-1	-	15	TRBV5-5	TRBD1	CASSRGTGENTEAFF	TGTGCCAGCAGCCGAGGGACAGGGGAGAACACTGAAGCTTTCTTT
TRBJ1-2	-	15	TRBV19	-	CASSIQLGPFYGYTF	TGTGCCAGTAGTATACAATTGGGGCCGTTCTATGGCTACACCTTC
TRBJ2-1	-	15	TRBV24-1	-	CATSAPAGVYNEQFF	TGTGCCACCAGTGCCCCCGCAGGGGTGTACAATGAGCAGTTCTTC
TRBJ2-5	-	14	TRBV28	-	CASNFMGGKETQYF	TGTGCCAGCAATTTTATGGGGGGAAAGGAGACCCAGTACTTC
TRBJ2-2	-	12	TRBV10-2	TRBD2	CASGTSPGELFF	TGCGCCAGTGGGACTAGCCCTGGGGAGCTGTTTTTT
TRBJ1-2	-	15	TRBV18	TRBD1	CASSPGTGRFYGYTF	TGTGCCAGCTCACCTGGGACAGGGAGATTCTATGGCTACACCTTC
TRBJ2-7	-	11	TRBV2	-	CASSEPGEQYF	TGTGCCAGCAGTGAACCGGGTGAGCAGTACTTC
TRBJ2-5	-	13	TRBV9	-	CASSLGGSETQYF	TGTGCCAGCAGCCTCGGGGGATCGGAGACCCAGTACTTC
TRBJ2-1	-	16	TRBV7-2	TRBD2	CASSLAWGRGVNEQFF	TGTGCCAGCAGCTTAGCATGGGGGAGGGGTGTGAATGAGCAGTTCTTC
TRBJ2-7	-	14	TRBV5-1	TRBD1	CASSFPDRVYEQYF	TGCGCCAGCAGCTTCCCTGACAGGGTATACGAGCAGTACTTC
TRBJ2-3	-	13	TRBV5-4	-	CASSLEGGRAQYF	TGTGCCAGCAGCTTGGAAGGAGGACGCGCGCAGTATTTT
TRBJ2-2	-	15	TRBV5-4	-	CASSSRGKRTGELFF	TGTGCCAGCAGTTCGAGGGGGAAACGCACCGGGGAGCTGTTTTTT
TRBJ2-7	-	16	TRBV28	TRBD2	CASSRRLAGGRYEQYF	TGTGCCAGCAGTCGAAGACTAGCGGGAGGACGGTACGAGCAGTACTTC
TRBJ2-3	-	12	TRBV11-2	-	CASSLLSDTQYF	TGTGCCAGCAGCTTACTGTCGGATACGCAGTATTTT
TRBJ1-6	-	15	TRBV7-9	TRBD1	CASSHPGQAKSPLHF	TGTGCCAGCAGCCATCCCGGACAGGCAAAATCACCCCTCCACTTT
TRBJ2-7	-	14	TRBV4-1	TRBD1	CASSLGQGAYEQYF	TGCGCCAGCAGCCTAGGACAGGGGGCTTACGAGCAGTACTTC
TRBJ2-1	-	13	TRBV2	-	CASSVSESNEQFF	TGTGCCAGCAGTGTATCGGAGTCCAATGAGCAGTTCTTC
TRBJ2-3	-	13	TRBV7-6	-	CASSLGDTDTQYF	TGTGCCAGCAGCTTGGGAGACACAGATACGCAGTATTTT
TRBJ2-2	once	15	TRBV5-1	TRBD2	CASSLGQRENGELFF	TGCGCCAGCAGCTTGGGTCAGCGGGAGAACGGGGAGCTGTTTTTT